What follows is one TCR beta chain and its context. Per the germline V gene, CDR1 is DFQATT and CDR2 is SNEGSKA (reference sequence). With 3 bases removed from V and 14 bases from J, the gap between germline ends came to 12 bases. This CDR3 is built from 10 residues. This sample stems from a study of blood T cell repertoires in COVID-19. Across the study: COVID-19 samples from acute and convalescent phases originated in the United States, Italy and Spain.

In the source study's methods: Amplifying reference gene primers gave estimates of nucleated cell counts. Profiled with immunoSEQ multiplex PCR; TCRdb holds only in-frame clones, not every one. V and J calls and clone size are as listed in that table; D and trimming were resolved from the DNA. The table has some 230,000 clones, 75% to 85% seen once. What was sequenced was peripheral blood. This rearrangement joins TRBV20-1 to TRBJ2-3; D gene uncertain. This clonotype was obtained from a woman aged 50 to 65 with acute or convalescent COVID-19. CDR3 residues: CSASSETRYF. The CDR3 DNA follows: TGCAGTGCTAGCTCCGAAACACGGTATTTT.